This TCR beta chain was captured in a study of T cell repertoires in cytomegalovirus infection. Findings of the study overall: There were HLA-C-restricted CMV-specific TCR beta clonotypes dominating the ex vivo response. Cumulative frequency of public TCR beta families picked out carriers of CMV plus the relevant HLA.

TCRdb re-analysed the reads in MiXCR, keeping a single row per CDR3 protein. Of fewer than 1,000,000 distinct CDR3 sequences in the sample, roughly 30% were seen once. Germline trimming cut 5 bases from V and 3 bases from J; bases unmatched to any gene: 5. The CDR3 has 14 amino acids. CDR1 is SGHVS, CDR2 FNYEAQ, per germline. Comment on this clonotype: Its antigen is still unknown.

The sequenced sample was cultured CD8+ T cells from PBMCs, obtained from culture after CMV antigen stimulation. The J gene is TRBJ1-1, the V gene TRBV7-6; 8 positions agree with TRBD1. The TCR sequence derives from a human donor in good health (CMV status not recorded). Some clones in this sample may be carry-over from other donors' samples. This CDR3 reads CASSQTGVYTEAFF. For the CDR3, the DNA is TGTGCCAGCAGCCAGACAGGGGTCTACACTGAAGCTTTCTTT.